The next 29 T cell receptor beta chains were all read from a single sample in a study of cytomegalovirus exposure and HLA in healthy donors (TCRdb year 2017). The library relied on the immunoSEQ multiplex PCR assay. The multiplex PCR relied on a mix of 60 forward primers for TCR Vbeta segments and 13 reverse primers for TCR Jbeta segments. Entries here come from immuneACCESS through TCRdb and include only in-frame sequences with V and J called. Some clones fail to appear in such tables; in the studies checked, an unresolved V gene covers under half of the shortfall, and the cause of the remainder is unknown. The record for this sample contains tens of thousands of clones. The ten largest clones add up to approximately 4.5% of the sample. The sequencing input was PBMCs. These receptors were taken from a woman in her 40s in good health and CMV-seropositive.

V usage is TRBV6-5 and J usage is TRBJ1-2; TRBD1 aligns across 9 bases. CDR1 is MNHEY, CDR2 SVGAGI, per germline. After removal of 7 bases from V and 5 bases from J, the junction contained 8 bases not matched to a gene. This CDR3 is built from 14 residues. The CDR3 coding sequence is TGTGCCAGCACTAAACAGGGGGCAGGTTATGGCTACACCTTC. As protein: CASTKQGAGYGYTF.

The CDR3 reads CASSGGGGVTEAFF. CDR3 nucleotide sequence: TGTGCCAGTAGTGGCGGGGGCGGTGTCACTGAAGCTTTCTTT. V gene TRBV19 combines with J gene TRBJ1-1; TRBD1 is a possible D gene (6 bases). Trimming removed 5 bases from V and 4 bases from J, with 14 bases in between. Germline CDR1 and CDR2: LNHDA and SQIVND (reference sequence). The CDR3 runs 14 residues.

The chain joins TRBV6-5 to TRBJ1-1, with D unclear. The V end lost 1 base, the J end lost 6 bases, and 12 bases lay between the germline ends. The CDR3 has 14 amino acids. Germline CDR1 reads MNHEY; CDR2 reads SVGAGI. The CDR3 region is CASSYFGRSAEAFF. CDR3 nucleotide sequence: TGTGCCAGCAGTTACTTCGGCAGGTCCGCTGAAGCTTTCTTT.

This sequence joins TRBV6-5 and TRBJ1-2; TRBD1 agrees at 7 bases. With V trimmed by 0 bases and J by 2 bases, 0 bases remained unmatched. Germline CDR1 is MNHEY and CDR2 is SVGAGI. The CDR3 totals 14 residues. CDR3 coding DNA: TGTGCCAGCAGTTACTCGACAGGGAACTATGGCTACACCTTC. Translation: CASSYSTGNYGYTF.

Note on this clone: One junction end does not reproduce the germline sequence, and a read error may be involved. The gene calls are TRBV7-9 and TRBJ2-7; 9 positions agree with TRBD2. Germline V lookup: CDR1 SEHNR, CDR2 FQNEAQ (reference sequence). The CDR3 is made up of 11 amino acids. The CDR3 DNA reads TGTGCCAGCAGCCTGGGACTAGCCCTAACTTTC. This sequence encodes CASSLGLALTF.

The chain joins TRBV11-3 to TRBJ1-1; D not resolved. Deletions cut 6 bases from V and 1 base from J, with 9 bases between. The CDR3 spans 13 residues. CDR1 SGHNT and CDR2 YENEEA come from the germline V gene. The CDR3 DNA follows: TGTGCCAGCAGTCGCGGGGAGAACACTGAAGCTTTCTTT. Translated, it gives CASSRGENTEAFF.

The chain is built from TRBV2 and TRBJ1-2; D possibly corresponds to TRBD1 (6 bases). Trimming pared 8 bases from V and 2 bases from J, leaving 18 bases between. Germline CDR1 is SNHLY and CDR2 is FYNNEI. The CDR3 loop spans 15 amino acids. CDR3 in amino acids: CASGGGPPSNYGYTF. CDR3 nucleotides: TGTGCCAGCGGGGGGGGCCCCCCTTCAAACTATGGCTACACCTTC.

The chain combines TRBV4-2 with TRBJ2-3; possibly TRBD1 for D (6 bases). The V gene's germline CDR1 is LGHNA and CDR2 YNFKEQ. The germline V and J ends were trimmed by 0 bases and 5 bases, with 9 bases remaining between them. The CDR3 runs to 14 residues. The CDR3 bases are TGTGCCAGCAGCCAAGACACAGGGCTAGATACGCAGTATTTT. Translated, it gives CASSQDTGLDTQYF.

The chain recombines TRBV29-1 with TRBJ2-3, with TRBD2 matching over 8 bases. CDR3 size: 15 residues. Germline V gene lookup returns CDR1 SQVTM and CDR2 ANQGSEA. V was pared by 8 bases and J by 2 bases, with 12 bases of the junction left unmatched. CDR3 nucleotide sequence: TGCAGCTCAATTTTGACGGGAGGGGCCACAGATACGCAGTATTTT. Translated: CSSILTGGATDTQYF.

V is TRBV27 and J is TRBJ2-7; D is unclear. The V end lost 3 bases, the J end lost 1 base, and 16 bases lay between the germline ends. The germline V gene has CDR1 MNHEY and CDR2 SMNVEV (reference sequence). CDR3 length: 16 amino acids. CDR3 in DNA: TGTGCCAGCAGTTTTTCAGACACGTCGCCTTCCTACGAGCAGTACTTC. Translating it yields CASSFSDTSPSYEQYF.

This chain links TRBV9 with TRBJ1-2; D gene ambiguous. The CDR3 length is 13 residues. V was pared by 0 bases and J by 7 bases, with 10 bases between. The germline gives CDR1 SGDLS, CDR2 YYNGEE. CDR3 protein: CASSVGSTGGYTF. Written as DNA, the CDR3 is TGTGCCAGCAGCGTAGGGTCCACCGGTGGCTACACCTTC.

The CDR3 sequence is CASRYTGSGYTF. CDR3 bases: TGTGCCAGCAGGTATACAGGGAGTGGCTACACCTTC. J is TRBJ1-2 and V is TRBV6-5, with a weak D call TRBD1 (6 bases). CDR1 and CDR2 (germline): MNHEY, SVGAGI. Trimming removed 6 bases at V and 7 bases at J, with 12 bases between. The CDR3 consists of 12 residues.

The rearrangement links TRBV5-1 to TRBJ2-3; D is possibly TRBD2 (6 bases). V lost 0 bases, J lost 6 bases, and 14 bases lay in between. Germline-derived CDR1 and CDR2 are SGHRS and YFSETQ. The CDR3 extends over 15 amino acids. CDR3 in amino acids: CASSLEPGVEDTQYF. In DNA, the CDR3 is TGCGCCAGCAGCTTGGAACCGGGAGTAGAGGATACGCAGTATTTT.

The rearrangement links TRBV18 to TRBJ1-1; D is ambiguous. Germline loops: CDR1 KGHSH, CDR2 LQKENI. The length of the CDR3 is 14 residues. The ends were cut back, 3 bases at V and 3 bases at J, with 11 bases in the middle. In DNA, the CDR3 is TGTGCCAGCTCACCGACGGGTCGGGACACTGAAGCTTTCTTT. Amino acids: CASSPTGRDTEAFF.

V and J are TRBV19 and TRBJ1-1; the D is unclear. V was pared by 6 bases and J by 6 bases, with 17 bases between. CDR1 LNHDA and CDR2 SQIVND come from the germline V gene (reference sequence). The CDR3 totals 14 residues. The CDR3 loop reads CASRAGSAGAEAFF. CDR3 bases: TGTGCCAGTAGAGCGGGGTCCGCGGGCGCTGAAGCTTTCTTT. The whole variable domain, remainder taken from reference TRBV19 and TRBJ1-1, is DGGITQSPKYLFRKEGQNVTLSCEQNLNHDAMYWYRQDPGQGLRLIYYSQIVNDFQKGDIAEGYSVSREKKESFPLTVTSAQKNPTAFYLCASRAGSAGAEAFFGQGTRLTVV.

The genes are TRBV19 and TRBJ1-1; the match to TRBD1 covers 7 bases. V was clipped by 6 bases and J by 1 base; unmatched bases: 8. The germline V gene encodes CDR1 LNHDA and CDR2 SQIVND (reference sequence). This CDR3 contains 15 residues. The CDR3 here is CASSTYRGPNTEAFF. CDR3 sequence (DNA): TGTGCCAGTAGCACTTATAGGGGGCCGAACACTGAAGCTTTCTTT.

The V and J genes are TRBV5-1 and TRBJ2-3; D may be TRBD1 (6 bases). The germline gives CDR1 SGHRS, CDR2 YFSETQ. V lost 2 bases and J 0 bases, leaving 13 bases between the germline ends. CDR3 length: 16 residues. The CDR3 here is CASSLTGSLSTDTQYF. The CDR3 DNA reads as TGCGCCAGCAGCTTAACAGGGTCCCTTAGCACAGATACGCAGTATTTT.

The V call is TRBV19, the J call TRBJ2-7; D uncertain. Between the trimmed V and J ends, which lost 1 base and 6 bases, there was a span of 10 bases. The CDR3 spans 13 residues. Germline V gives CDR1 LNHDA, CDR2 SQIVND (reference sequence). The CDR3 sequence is CASSIGRVGEQYF. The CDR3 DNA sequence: TGTGCCAGTAGTATAGGACGGGTGGGCGAGCAGTACTTC.

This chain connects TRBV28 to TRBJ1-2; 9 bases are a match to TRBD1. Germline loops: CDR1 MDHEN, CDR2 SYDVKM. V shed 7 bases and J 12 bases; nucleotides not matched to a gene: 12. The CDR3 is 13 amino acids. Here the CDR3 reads CASTVMGTGRDTF. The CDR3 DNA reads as TGTGCCAGCACCGTGATGGGGACAGGGCGTGACACCTTC.

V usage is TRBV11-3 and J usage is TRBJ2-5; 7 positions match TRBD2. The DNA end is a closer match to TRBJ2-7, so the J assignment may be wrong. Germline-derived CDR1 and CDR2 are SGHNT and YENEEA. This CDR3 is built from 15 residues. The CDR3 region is CASSVGGRLPYEQYF. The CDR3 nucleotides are TGTGCCAGCAGCGTGGGCGGGAGACTACCTTACGAGCAGTACTTC.

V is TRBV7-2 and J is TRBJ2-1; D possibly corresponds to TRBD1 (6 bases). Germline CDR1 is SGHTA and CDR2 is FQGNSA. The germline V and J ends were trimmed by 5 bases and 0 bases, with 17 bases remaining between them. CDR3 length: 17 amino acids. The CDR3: CASSPDRTEYSYNEQFF. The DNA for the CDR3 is TGTGCCAGCAGCCCAGACAGGACAGAGTACTCCTACAATGAGCAGTTCTTC.

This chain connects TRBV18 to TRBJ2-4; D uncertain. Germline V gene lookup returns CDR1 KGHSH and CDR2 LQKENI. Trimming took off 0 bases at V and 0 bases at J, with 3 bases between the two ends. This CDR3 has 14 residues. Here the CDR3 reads CASSPPLAKNIQYF. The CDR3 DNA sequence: TGTGCCAGCTCACCACCCCTAGCCAAAAACATTCAGTACTTC. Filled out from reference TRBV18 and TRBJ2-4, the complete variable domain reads NAGVMQNPRHLVRRRGQEARLRCSPMKGHSHVYWYRQLPEEGLKFMVYLQKENIIDESGMPKERFSAEFPKEGPSILRIQQVVRGDSAAYFCASSPPLAKNIQYFGAGTRLSVL.

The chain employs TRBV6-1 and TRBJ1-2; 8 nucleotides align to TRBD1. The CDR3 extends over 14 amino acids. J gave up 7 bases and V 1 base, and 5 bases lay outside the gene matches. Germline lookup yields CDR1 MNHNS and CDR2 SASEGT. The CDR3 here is CASSEGFRGPGYTF. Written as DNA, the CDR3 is TGTGCCAGCAGTGAAGGTTTCAGGGGGCCTGGCTACACCTTC.

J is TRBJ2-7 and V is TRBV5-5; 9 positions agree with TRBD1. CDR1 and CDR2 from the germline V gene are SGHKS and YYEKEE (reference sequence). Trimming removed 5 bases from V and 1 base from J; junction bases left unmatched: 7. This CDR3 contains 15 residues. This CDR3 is CASRLPGQGSYEQYF. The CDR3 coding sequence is TGTGCCAGCAGGTTGCCGGGACAGGGTTCCTACGAGCAGTACTTC.

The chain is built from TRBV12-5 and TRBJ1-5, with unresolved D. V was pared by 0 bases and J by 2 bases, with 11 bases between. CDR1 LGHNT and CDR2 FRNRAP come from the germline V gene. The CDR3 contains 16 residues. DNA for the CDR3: TGTGCTAGTGGTTTGGTACTTCCCCCCCGCAATCAGCCCCAGCATTTT. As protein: CASGLVLPPRNQPQHF.

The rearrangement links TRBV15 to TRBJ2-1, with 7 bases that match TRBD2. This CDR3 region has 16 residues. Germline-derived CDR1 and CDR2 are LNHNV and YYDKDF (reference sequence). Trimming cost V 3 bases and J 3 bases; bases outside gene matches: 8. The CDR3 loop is CATSSLRAGFYNEQFF. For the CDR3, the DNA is TGTGCCACCAGCAGCCTCCGAGCGGGGTTCTACAATGAGCAGTTCTTC.

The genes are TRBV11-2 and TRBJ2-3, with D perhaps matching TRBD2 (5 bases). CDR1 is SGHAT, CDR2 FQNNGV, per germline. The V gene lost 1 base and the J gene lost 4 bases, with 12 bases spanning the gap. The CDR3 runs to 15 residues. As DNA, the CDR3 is TGTGCCAGCAGCTTAGGGCTCCCGGGGTCAGATACGCAGTATTTT. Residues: CASSLGLPGSDTQYF.

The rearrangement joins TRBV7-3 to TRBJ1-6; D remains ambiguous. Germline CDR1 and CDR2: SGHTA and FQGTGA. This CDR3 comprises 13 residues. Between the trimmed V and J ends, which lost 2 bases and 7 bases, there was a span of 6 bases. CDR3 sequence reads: CASSLEGNSPLHF. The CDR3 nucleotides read TGTGCCAGCAGCTTAGAGGGCAATTCACCCCTCCACTTT.

This chain's CDR3 is CASSQDLDSSYEQYF. CDR3 coding DNA: TGTGCCAGCAGCCAAGATCTCGACAGCTCCTACGAGCAGTACTTC. This sequence joins TRBV4-2 and TRBJ2-7, with D maybe TRBD1 (5 bases). Germline-derived CDR1 and CDR2 are LGHNA and YNFKEQ. The CDR3 contains 15 residues. The ends were cut back, 0 bases at V and 0 bases at J, with 9 bases in the middle.